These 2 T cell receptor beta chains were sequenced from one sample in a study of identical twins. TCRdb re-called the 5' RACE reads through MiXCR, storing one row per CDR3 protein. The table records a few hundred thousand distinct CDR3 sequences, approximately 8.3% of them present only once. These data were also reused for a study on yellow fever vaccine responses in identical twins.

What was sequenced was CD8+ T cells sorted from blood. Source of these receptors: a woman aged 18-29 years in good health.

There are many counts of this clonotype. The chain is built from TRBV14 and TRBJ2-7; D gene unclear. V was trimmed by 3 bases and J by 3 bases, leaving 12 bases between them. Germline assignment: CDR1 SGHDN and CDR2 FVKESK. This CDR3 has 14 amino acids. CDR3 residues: CASSHKGNGYEQYF. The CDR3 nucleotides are TGTGCCAGCAGCCACAAAGGGAATGGCTACGAGCAGTACTTC.

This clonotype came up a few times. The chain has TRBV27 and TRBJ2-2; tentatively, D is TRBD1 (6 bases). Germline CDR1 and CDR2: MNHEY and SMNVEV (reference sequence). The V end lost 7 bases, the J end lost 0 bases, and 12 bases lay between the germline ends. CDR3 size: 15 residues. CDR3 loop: CASTGQLTNTGELFF. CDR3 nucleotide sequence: TGTGCCAGCACGGGACAACTAACGAACACCGGGGAGCTGTTTTTT.